Listed below are T cell receptor beta chains from one sample, sequenced in a study of blood T cells in healthy people across ages. One entry per CDR3 protein results from TCRdb running MiXCR on the 5' RACE reads. The sample yields approximately 1.5 million distinct CDR3 sequences, roughly 32% seen once. The sample was blood. The receptor source for this set is a woman younger than 45 in good health. The CDR3 runs from the conserved cysteine through the conserved F or W. D genes are given only for firm matches. For some rows the clone size is stated as once, few or many, or as a class when expanded; others skip it.

CDR3 DNA: TGTGCCAGCAGCTTAAGCATCATGAGGGAAGCTTTCTTT; CDR3 protein: CASSLSIMREAFF; J gene: TRBJ1-1; D gene: NA; V gene: TRBV7-2; clone size: NA
CDR3 DNA: TGTGCCACCGTCCAGGGGGCAATTATCCACGAGCAGTACTTC; CDR3 protein: CATVQGAIIHEQYF; J gene: TRBJ2-7; D gene: TRBD1; V gene: TRBV28; clone size: NA
CDR3 DNA: TGTGCCAGCAGTCATAGGGACAGGGGTTTGGAGACCCAGTACTTC; CDR3 protein: CASSHRDRGLETQYF; J gene: TRBJ2-5; D gene: TRBD1; V gene: TRBV28; clone size: NA
CDR3 DNA: TGCAGTGCTAGACCCCCTGTGGTGTCCTACAATGAGCAGTTCTTC; CDR3 protein: CSARPPVVSYNEQFF; J gene: TRBJ2-1; D gene: NA; V gene: TRBV20-1; clone size: NA
CDR3 DNA: TGTGCCAGCGCCCTAGCGGGAGGGCCCTATGAGCAGTTCTTC; CDR3 protein: CASALAGGPYEQFF; J gene: TRBJ2-1; D gene: TRBD2; V gene: TRBV7-3; clone size: NA
CDR3 DNA: TGCAAAGTGGTTGTGGAGACCCAGTACTTC; CDR3 protein: CKVVVETQYF; J gene: TRBJ2-5; D gene: NA; V gene: TRBV20-1; clone size: NA
CDR3 DNA: TGTGCCAGCACCCTACAACAGGGCGGATCACCCCTCCACTTT; CDR3 protein: CASTLQQGGSPLHF; J gene: TRBJ1-6; D gene: NA; V gene: TRBV12-3/TRBV12-4; clone size: NA
CDR3 DNA: TGTGCCAGCAGCCCTCGGGGGAACAGGGGCAATCAGCCCCAGCATTTT; CDR3 protein: CASSPRGNRGNQPQHF; J gene: TRBJ1-5; D gene: NA; V gene: TRBV7-8; clone size: NA
CDR3 DNA: TGTGCCATCAGTCCGGGAGGAGTCCCCCCGGACGAGCAGTACTTC; CDR3 protein: CAISPGGVPPDEQYF; J gene: TRBJ2-7; D gene: TRBD2; V gene: TRBV10-3; clone size: NA
CDR3 DNA: TGTGCCAGCAGCTTACTAGGCCACCAAGGTATCAAAAATGAGCAGTTCTTC; CDR3 protein: CASSLLGHQGIKNEQFF; J gene: TRBJ2-1; D gene: NA; V gene: TRBV27; clone size: NA
CDR3 DNA: NA; CDR3 protein: CSAVAGGSYNSPRHF; J gene: TRBJ1-6; D gene: NA; V gene: TRBV20-1; clone size: once
CDR3 DNA: TGTGCCAGCAGCTTAGCGGACGCTAACTATGGCTACACCTTC; CDR3 protein: CASSLADANYGYTF; J gene: TRBJ1-2; D gene: NA; V gene: TRBV7-8; clone size: NA
CDR3 DNA: TGCAGTGCTAGAGATCCCCGGGGACTAGCGGGAGTAAATGAGCAGTTCTTC; CDR3 protein: CSARDPRGLAGVNEQFF; J gene: TRBJ2-1; D gene: TRBD2; V gene: TRBV20-1; clone size: NA
CDR3 DNA: TGCAGTGCTAGGGACGCCGGGACAGGGATCAGGGGCTACACCTTC; CDR3 protein: CSARDAGTGIRGYTF; J gene: TRBJ1-2; D gene: TRBD1; V gene: TRBV20-1; clone size: NA
CDR3 DNA: TGTGCCAGCAACCCCGGGGAAGGATACGAGCAGTACTTC; CDR3 protein: CASNPGEGYEQYF; J gene: TRBJ2-7; D gene: NA; V gene: TRBV3-1; clone size: NA
CDR3 DNA: TGTGCCAGCAGCCCGAAGGGGGGGAGCCCAGATGTGCAATATTTT; CDR3 protein: CASSPKGGSPDVQYF; J gene: TRBJ2-3; D gene: NA; V gene: TRBV12-3/TRBV12-4; clone size: NA
CDR3 DNA: TGTGCCAGCAGCCCGTGGACAGGGGGGAATGAAAAACTGTTTTTT; CDR3 protein: CASSPWTGGNEKLFF; J gene: TRBJ1-4; D gene: TRBD1; V gene: TRBV27; clone size: few
CDR3 DNA: TGTGCCAGCAGTACCGAGGTTGTGGTGCGAAGCACAGATACGCAGTATTTT; CDR3 protein: CASSTEVVVRSTDTQYF; J gene: TRBJ2-3; D gene: NA; V gene: TRBV11-2; clone size: few
CDR3 DNA: TGTGCCACCAAAGGAGGGTACGAGCAGTACTTC; CDR3 protein: CATKGGYEQYF; J gene: TRBJ2-7; D gene: NA; V gene: TRBV28; clone size: NA
CDR3 DNA: TGCGCCAGCAGCCAAGTCCTAGTATCCGGCTACACCTTC; CDR3 protein: CASSQVLVSGYTF; J gene: TRBJ1-2; D gene: NA; V gene: TRBV4-1; clone size: NA
CDR3 DNA: TGTGCCAGCAGCGTAGAGGAGGGGGGCTTGCCAGATACGCAGTATTTT; CDR3 protein: CASSVEEGGLPDTQYF; J gene: TRBJ2-3; D gene: NA; V gene: TRBV9; clone size: NA
CDR3 DNA: TGTGCCAGCAGCTTGGGTTCCAGCGGGGGGGCTACAGATACGCAGTATTTT; CDR3 protein: CASSLGSSGGATDTQYF; J gene: TRBJ2-3; D gene: TRBD2; V gene: TRBV5-4; clone size: NA
CDR3 DNA: TGTGCCAGCATGACCCGGGACAGGGACAATGAGCAGTTCTTC; CDR3 protein: CASMTRDRDNEQFF; J gene: TRBJ2-1; D gene: TRBD1; V gene: TRBV2; clone size: few
CDR3 DNA: TGTGCCACCAGCAGAGCGCAACGAGTACAGGGTACAGATACGCAGTATTTT; CDR3 protein: CATSRAQRVQGTDTQYF; J gene: TRBJ2-3; D gene: NA; V gene: TRBV15; clone size: NA
CDR3 DNA: TGTGCCAGCAGCTTGGTGGACAGGGTGAGGACTGAAGCTTTCTTT; CDR3 protein: CASSLVDRVRTEAFF; J gene: TRBJ1-1; D gene: TRBD1; V gene: TRBV5-6; clone size: NA
CDR3 DNA: TGCAGTGCCGGGGACAGGGGATGGGATACGCAGTATTTT; CDR3 protein: CSAGDRGWDTQYF; J gene: TRBJ2-3; D gene: TRBD1; V gene: TRBV20-1; clone size: few
CDR3 DNA: TGCGCCAGCAGCTCCGCTATAGGACTGACAAACAATGAGCAGTTCTTC; CDR3 protein: CASSSAIGLTNNEQFF; J gene: TRBJ2-1; D gene: NA; V gene: TRBV5-1; clone size: few
CDR3 DNA: TGTGCCAGCAGTGACTTAGGGCCCAACCAAGAGACCCAGTACTTC; CDR3 protein: CASSDLGPNQETQYF; J gene: TRBJ2-5; D gene: NA; V gene: TRBV6-4; clone size: few
CDR3 DNA: TGTGCCAGCAGTTACGCAGTGACCGGGACAGGGTATAACGAGCAGTACTTC; CDR3 protein: CASSYAVTGTGYNEQYF; J gene: TRBJ2-7; D gene: TRBD1; V gene: TRBV6-6; clone size: few
CDR3 DNA: TGTGCCATCAGTCGGACAGAAGATGGCTACACCTTC; CDR3 protein: CAISRTEDGYTF; J gene: TRBJ1-2; D gene: NA; V gene: TRBV10-3; clone size: many
CDR3 DNA: TGTGCCAGCAGCTTATTAGGAGTCTACACGGCGACCCAGTACTTC; CDR3 protein: CASSLLGVYTATQYF; J gene: TRBJ2-5; D gene: NA; V gene: TRBV7-9; clone size: few
CDR3 DNA: TGTGCCAGCTCCCCCCGTTCGGACAGGGGCTACGAGCAGTACTTC; CDR3 protein: CASSPRSDRGYEQYF; J gene: TRBJ2-7; D gene: TRBD1; V gene: TRBV28; clone size: NA
CDR3 DNA: TGCGCCAGCAGCTTGGAATGGGGACCGAACACTGAAGCTTTCTTT; CDR3 protein: CASSLEWGPNTEAFF; J gene: TRBJ1-1; D gene: NA; V gene: TRBV5-1; clone size: few
CDR3 DNA: TGTGCCAGCAGTGGAGGGCACGGCTACACCTTC; CDR3 protein: CASSGGHGYTF; J gene: TRBJ1-2; D gene: NA; V gene: TRBV2; clone size: NA
CDR3 DNA: TGTGCCACCAGCAGAGACCCGACTAGCGCCTACGAGCAGTACTTC; CDR3 protein: CATSRDPTSAYEQYF; J gene: TRBJ2-7; D gene: TRBD2; V gene: TRBV15; clone size: few
CDR3 DNA: TGTGCCAGCAGCTTTTTGGCAGGGGAGAACACCTTC; CDR3 protein: CASSFLAGENTF; J gene: TRBJ1-2; D gene: NA; V gene: TRBV5-5; clone size: NA
CDR3 DNA: TGTGCCAGCAGCACAGGGGCTGGGGAGCAGTTCTTC; CDR3 protein: CASSTGAGEQFF; J gene: TRBJ2-1; D gene: TRBD1; V gene: TRBV7-7; clone size: NA
CDR3 DNA: TGTGCCAGCAGCGGGGCAGGGGGCACGAACACTGAAGCTTTCTTT; CDR3 protein: CASSGAGGTNTEAFF; J gene: TRBJ1-1; D gene: TRBD1; V gene: TRBV9; clone size: NA
CDR3 DNA: TGCAGTGCTCGCCAAACTTCGCGGAAGAACTACAATGAGCAGTTCTTC; CDR3 protein: CSARQTSRKNYNEQFF; J gene: TRBJ2-1; D gene: NA; V gene: TRBV20-1; clone size: few
CDR3 DNA: TGCGCCAGCAGCCAAGATCCATCGGGGACAGGGAACCAAGAGACCCAGTACTTC; CDR3 protein: CASSQDPSGTGNQETQYF; J gene: TRBJ2-5; D gene: TRBD1; V gene: TRBV4-1; clone size: few
CDR3 DNA: TGTGCCAGCAGACTCAACAGGGGGCTAAACACCGGGGAGCTGTTTTTT; CDR3 protein: CASRLNRGLNTGELFF; J gene: TRBJ2-2; D gene: TRBD1; V gene: TRBV6-6; clone size: once
CDR3 DNA: TGCAGCGTGACAGGGAACAACTATGGCTACACCTTC; CDR3 protein: CSVTGNNYGYTF; J gene: TRBJ1-2; D gene: TRBD1; V gene: TRBV29-1; clone size: many
CDR3 DNA: TGTGCCAGTAGTATAGGCCGGTGGAGCACAGATACGCAGTATTTT; CDR3 protein: CASSIGRWSTDTQYF; J gene: TRBJ2-3; D gene: NA; V gene: TRBV19; clone size: NA
CDR3 DNA: TGTGCCAGCAGATACAGGGGGCCCGGGGCCAACGTCCTGACTTTC; CDR3 protein: CASRYRGPGANVLTF; J gene: TRBJ2-6; D gene: TRBD1; V gene: TRBV3-1; clone size: NA
CDR3 DNA: TGCAGTGCTGGACAGGGATACACTGAAGCTTTCTTT; CDR3 protein: CSAGQGYTEAFF; J gene: TRBJ1-1; D gene: TRBD1; V gene: TRBV20-1; clone size: few